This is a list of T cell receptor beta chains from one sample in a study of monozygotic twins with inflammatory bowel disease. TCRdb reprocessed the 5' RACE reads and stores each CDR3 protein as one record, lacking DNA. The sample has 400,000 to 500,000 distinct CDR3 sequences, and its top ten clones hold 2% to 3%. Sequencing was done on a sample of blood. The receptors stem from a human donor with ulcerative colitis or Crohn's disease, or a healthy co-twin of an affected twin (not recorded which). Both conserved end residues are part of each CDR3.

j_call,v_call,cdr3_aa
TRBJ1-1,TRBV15,CATSRFRGGMNTEAFF
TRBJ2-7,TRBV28,CASTDYDSLHEQYF
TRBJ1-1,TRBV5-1,CASSPGALNTEAFF
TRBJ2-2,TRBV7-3,CATGTLNTGELFF
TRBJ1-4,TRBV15,CATGYPGTTNEKLFF
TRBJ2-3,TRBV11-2,CASSHKGTSGGAGDTQYF
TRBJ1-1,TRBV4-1,CASSQGLRGTEAFF
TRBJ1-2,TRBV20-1,CSARDQALYNYGYTF
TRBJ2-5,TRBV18,CASSPFMVETQYF
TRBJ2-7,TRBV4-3,CASSHGTGSSYEQYF
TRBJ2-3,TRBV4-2,CASSQDPTGPRRTDTQYF
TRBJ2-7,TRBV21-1,CASSKGLLETYEQYF
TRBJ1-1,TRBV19,CASSIPVGVSTEAFF
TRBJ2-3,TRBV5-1,CASTSDSTSTDTQYF
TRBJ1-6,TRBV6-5,CASSYGAVANSPLHF
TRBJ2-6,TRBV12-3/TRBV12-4,CASNLRNPGANVLTF
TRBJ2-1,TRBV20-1,CSARDPAGVGEQFF
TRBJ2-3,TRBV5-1,CASSLRPPSGGASDTQYF
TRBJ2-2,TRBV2,CASSEGPGELFF
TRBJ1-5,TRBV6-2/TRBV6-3,CASRLQDYSNQPQHF
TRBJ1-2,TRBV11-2,CASSLGASTNYGYTF
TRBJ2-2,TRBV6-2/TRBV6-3,CAISLAGGNAGELFF
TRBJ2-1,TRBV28,CASMGAGSTSYNEQFF
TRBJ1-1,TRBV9,CASSVGVGNTEAFF
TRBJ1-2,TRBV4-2,CASSTGQTTNYGYTF
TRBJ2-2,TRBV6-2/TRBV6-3,CASSYTGDNTGELFF
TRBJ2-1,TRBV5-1,CASSNVMAGGGYNEQFF
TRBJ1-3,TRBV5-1,CASSQTSLGTGNTIYF
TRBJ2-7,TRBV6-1,CASRPPTSGGAYEQYF
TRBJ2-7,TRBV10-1,CASSQQGSEQYF
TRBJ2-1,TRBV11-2,CASSLLNSGGANEQFF
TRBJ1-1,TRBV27,CASSLSPLRQGILNTEAFF
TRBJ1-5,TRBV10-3,CAMNHQGNSNQPQHF
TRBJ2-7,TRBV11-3,CASSLTGSSSYEQYF
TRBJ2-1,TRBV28,CASSSGLAGTYNEQFF
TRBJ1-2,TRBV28,CASTSGNYGYTF
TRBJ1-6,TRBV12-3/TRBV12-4,CASTLGGVSPLHF
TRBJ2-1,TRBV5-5,CASSLTFAGFDEQFF
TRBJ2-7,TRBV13,CASSPNSWTSGRKTDEQYF
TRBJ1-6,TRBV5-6,CASSVGGGRSPLHF
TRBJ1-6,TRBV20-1,CSAIWGGAGGNSPLHF
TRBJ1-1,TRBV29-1,CSVPPRWGTNTEAFF
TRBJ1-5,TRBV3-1,CASSPQAGGNQPQHF
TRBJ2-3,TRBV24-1,CATSDLSQGKDTQYF
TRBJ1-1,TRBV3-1,CASSLLPTAANTEAFF
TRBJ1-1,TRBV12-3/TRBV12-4,CASSSGQTEAFF
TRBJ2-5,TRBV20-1,CSARDPRVQETQYF
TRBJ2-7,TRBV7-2,CASSLALTSGAYEQYF
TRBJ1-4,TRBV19,CASSFVGGEKLFF
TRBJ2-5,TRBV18,CASSPFPGVPETQYF
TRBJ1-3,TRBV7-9,CASSLSGQTGNTIYF
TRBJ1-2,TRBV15,CATSRGSYGYTF
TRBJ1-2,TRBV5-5,CASSLDRVDYGYTF
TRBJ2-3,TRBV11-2,CASSLGWSGRASSHLTDTQYF
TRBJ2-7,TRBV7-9,CASSLGTQREVNYEQYF
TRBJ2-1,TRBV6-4,CASSDSQRGYNEQFF
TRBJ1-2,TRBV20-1,CSAREGGTVNYGYTF
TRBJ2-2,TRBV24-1,CATSDFRTATGELFF
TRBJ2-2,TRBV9,CASSVVGSTVGTGELFF